The clone carrying this T cell receptor (beta chain) showed up many times. Its antigen is still unknown. In germline, CDR1 is MNHEY, CDR2 SVGAGI. Trimming took off 1 base at V and 0 bases at J, with 8 bases between the two ends. The CDR3 loop spans 15 amino acids. This specimen belongs to a study of T cells after yellow fever vaccination. Notes on the study in general: A faster peak, day 5 versus 15, was reached by the weaker secondary response.

TCR cDNA was made by 5'RACE template switching, adding a universal primer site and UMIs. TCRdb fed the 5' RACE reads into MiXCR, producing one record per CDR3 protein. Of 250,000 to 400,000 distinct CDR3 sequences listed, about 4.5% were seen once; the top ten hold approximately 19%. The clonotype was recovered from a man younger than 35 who received the YFV17D yellow fever vaccine. The material sequenced was PBMCs, taken 15 days after the yellow fever booster vaccination. This chain joins TRBV6-5 and TRBJ2-3; D is perhaps TRBD2 (5 bases). The CDR3 DNA sequence: TGTGCCAGCAGTTACTGGGCTAGCAGCACAGATACGCAGTATTTT. Encoded protein: CASSYWASSTDTQYF.